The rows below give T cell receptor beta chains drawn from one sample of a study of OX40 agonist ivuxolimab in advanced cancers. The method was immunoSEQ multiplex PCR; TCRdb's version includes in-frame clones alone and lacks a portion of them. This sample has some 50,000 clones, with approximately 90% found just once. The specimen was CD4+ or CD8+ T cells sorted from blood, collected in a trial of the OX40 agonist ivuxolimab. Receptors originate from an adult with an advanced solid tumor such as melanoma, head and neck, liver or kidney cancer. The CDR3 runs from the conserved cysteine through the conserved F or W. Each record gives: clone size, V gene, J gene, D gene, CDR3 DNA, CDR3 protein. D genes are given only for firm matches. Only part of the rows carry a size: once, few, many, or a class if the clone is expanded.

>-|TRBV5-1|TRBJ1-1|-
TGCGCCAGCAGCTTGGCGGCAGGCTTACTGAACACTGAAGCTTTCTTT
CASSLAAGLLNTEAFF
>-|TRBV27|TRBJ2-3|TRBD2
TGTGCCAGCAGTGAAAGACTAGCGGGGAGAGATACGCAGTATTTT
CASSERLAGRDTQYF
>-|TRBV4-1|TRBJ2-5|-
TGCGCCAGCAGCCACTCGTCGGGACAGCTACTAGCGGAGACCCAGTACTTC
CASSHSSGQLLAETQYF
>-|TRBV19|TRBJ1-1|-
TGTGCCAGTAGTATCGGGAACACTGAAGCTTTCTTT
CASSIGNTEAFF
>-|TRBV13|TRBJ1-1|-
TGTGCCAGCAGCTCGGAGCGGACCCGGAACACTGAAGCTTTCTTT
CASSSERTRNTEAFF
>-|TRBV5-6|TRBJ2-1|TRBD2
TGTGCCAGCAGCCCGCCAGGACTAGCGGGGAGTCACAATGAGCAGTTCTTC
CASSPPGLAGSHNEQFF
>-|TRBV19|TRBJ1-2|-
TGTGCCAGTAGTCCAACCACCAGGGGCTTAGCCTATGGCTACACCTTC
CASSPTTRGLAYGYTF
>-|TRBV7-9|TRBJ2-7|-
TGTGCCAGCAGCTTAGATGGCAGGGGCGAGCAGTACTTC
CASSLDGRGEQYF
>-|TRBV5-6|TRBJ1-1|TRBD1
TGTGCCAGCAGCCACGGGACAGGGCCCCTATGGGGCACTGAAGCTTTCTTT
CASSHGTGPLWGTEAFF
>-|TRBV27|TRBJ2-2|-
TGTGCCAGCAGACCCGTCCTCGAAACCGGGGAGCTGTTTTTT
CASRPVLETGELFF
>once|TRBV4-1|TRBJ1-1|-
TGCGCCAGCAGCCAAGATAGGAGGGGCACTGAAGCTTTCTTT
CASSQDRRGTEAFF
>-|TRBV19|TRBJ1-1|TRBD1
TGTGCCAGTATCAGGACAGGGGGGTTCACTGAAGCTTTCTTT
CASIRTGGFTEAFF
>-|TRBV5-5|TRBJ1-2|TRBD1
TGTGCCAGCAGCTTAGGGACAGCTAACTATGGCTACACCTTC
CASSLGTANYGYTF
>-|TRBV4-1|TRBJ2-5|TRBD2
TGCGCCAGCAGCCAAGGTATAGCGGGTGGTAAGACCCAGTACTTC
CASSQGIAGGKTQYF
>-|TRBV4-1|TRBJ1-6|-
TGCGCCAGCAGCCAGACAGGTTTCTATAATTCACCCCTCCACTTT
CASSQTGFYNSPLHF
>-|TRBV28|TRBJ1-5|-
TGTGCCAGCGGCTCCCCGGAGGGAGGAGGCAATCAGCCCCAGCATTTT
CASGSPEGGGNQPQHF
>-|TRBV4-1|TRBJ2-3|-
TGCGCCAGCAGCACCCGGACCCGCGGCAGCACAGATACGCAGTATTTT
CASSTRTRGSTDTQYF
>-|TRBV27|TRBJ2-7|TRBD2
TGTGCCAGCAGTCTAGGGACTAGCGGGAGGTTCTACGAGCAGTACTTC
CASSLGTSGRFYEQYF
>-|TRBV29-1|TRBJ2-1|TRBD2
TGCAGCGTTGCCGCGGGGGTATACAATGAGCAGTTCTTC
CSVAAGVYNEQFF
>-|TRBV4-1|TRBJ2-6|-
TGCGCCAGCAGCCAAGATTTGTTGGGCTCTGGGGCCAACGTCCTGACTTTC
CASSQDLLGSGANVLTF
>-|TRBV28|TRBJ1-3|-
TGTGCCAGCAGTTACAGGCTCGCGGACACCATATATTTT
CASSYRLADTIYF
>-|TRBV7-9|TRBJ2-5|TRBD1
TGTGCCAGCAGCAACCCGGGACAGGGGGAAGAGACCCAGTACTTC
CASSNPGQGEETQYF
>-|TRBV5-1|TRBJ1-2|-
TGCGCCAGCACCTTGGACCCGGAGGTTGGCTACACCTTC
CASTLDPEVGYTF
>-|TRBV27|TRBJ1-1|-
TGTGCCAGCAGTTTAGAATGGGCGGACACTGAAGCTTTCTTT
CASSLEWADTEAFF
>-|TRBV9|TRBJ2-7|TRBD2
TGTGCCAGCAGCCTCTTTAGCGGGGCCTCCTACGAGCAGTACTTC
CASSLFSGASYEQYF
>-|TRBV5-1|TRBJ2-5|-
TGCGCCAGCAGCTTGGCCGGAGCTCAGAGGGAGACCCAGTACTTC
CASSLAGAQRETQYF
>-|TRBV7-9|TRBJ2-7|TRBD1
TGTGCCAGCAGCTTTGGGACAGGGATCAACGAGCAGTACTTC
CASSFGTGINEQYF
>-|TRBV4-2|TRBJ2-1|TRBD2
TGTGCCAGCAGCCAGGAACTAGCGGGGGGTAACAATGAGCAGTTCTTC
CASSQELAGGNNEQFF
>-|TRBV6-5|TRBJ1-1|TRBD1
TGTGCCAGCAGTCAAAACAGGGGGCCCAACACTGAAGCTTTCTTT
CASSQNRGPNTEAFF
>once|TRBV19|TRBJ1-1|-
TGTGCCAGTAGTATTGCCACCATGAACACTGAAGCTTTCTTT
CASSIATMNTEAFF
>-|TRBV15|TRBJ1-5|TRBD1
TGTGCCACCAGACCAGACAGGGGAAGCAATCAGCCCCAGCATTTT
CATRPDRGSNQPQHF
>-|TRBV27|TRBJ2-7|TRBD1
TGTGCCAGCAGCCACGGACAGGGCAACGAGCAGTACTTC
CASSHGQGNEQYF